The source of this T cell receptor (beta chain) is a study of shared clonotypes between healthy human individuals. Study in general: A donor's plate count was three for CD4 naive and three for CD4 memory; CD8 naive had two and CD8 memory one.

CD8 cells classed as naive were CD45RO-negative and positively selected for CCR7, excluding terminally differentiated effector memory CD45RA+ cells. The donors, all of them Caucasian adults, lived in Nashville, Tennessee. CDR3 length equals 12 residues. V was shortened by 10 bases and J by 3 bases, with 10 bases between the two germline ends. CDR1 is LNHDA, CDR2 SQIVND, per germline (reference sequence). Libraries were prepared by immunoSEQ multiplex PCR; TCRdb keeps only in-frame clonotypes and omits some of them. The sample includes under 850,000 clones, around 93% of them seen just once. The chain recombines TRBV19 with TRBJ2-1; D is possibly TRBD2 (5 bases). This TCR came from a man in his thirties or forties in good health. Sequenced material: naive CD8+ T cells sorted from blood. DNA of the CDR3: TGTGCCACTACCCGGGACTACAATGAGCAGTTCTTC. Residues: CATTRDYNEQFF.